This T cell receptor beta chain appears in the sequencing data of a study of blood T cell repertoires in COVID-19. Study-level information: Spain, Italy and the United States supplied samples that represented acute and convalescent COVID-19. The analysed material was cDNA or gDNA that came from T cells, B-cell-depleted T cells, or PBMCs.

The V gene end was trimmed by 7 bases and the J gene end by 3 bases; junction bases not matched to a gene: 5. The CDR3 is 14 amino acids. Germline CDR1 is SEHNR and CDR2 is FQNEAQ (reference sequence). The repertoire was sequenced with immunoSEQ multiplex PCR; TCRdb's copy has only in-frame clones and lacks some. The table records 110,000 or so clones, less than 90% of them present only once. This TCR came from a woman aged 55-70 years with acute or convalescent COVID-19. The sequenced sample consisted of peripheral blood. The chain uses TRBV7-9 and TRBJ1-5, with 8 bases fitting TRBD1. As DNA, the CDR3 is TGTGCCAGCACCACGGACAGGGCCAATCAGCCCCAGCATTTT. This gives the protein CASTTDRANQPQHF.